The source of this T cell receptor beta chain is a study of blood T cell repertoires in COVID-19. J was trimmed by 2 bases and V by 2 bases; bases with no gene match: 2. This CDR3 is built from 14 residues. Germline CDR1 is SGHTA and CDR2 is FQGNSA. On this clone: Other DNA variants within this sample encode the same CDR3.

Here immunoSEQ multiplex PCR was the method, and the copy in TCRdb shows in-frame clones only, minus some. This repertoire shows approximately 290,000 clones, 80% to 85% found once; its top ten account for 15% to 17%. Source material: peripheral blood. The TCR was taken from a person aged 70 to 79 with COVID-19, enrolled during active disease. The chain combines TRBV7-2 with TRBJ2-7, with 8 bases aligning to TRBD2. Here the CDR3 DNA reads TGTGCCAGCAGCTTAAGCGGGAGTCCCTACGAGCAGTACTTC. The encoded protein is CASSLSGSPYEQYF.